Here is one T cell receptor (beta chain) with its context. The source of the sample is a study of control samples from healthy donors and cancer patients. Trimming pared 1 base from V and 10 bases from J, leaving 5 bases between. The germline CDR1 and CDR2 sequences are SGHAT and FQNNGV. The CDR3 sequence is 11 residues long. TCRdb keeps only in-frame clones here, not all; method: immunoSEQ multiplex PCR. The data show about 130,000 clones, approximately 94% seen once. The gene calls are TRBV11-2 and TRBJ1-3; D is unresolved. The sequence came from a man aged 25 to 40 in good health. Source material: blood. In DNA, the CDR3 is TGTGCCAGCAGCTTAGGTCTGACCATATATTTT. This codes for CASSLGLTIYF.